This TCR beta chain comes out of a study of blood T cells in healthy people across ages. CDR1 and CDR2 from the germline V gene are SGHDT and YYEEEE. V dropped 4 bases and J dropped 7 bases, with 11 bases sitting between them. This CDR3 region has 13 residues. On this clonotype: The antigen is not known.

With a J-beta primer mix and a sample-barcoded 5' primer, a second PCR ran about 7 to 11 cycles. Each of the samples gave a minimum of 2.5 million paired-end reads that contained CDR3. MiXCR, applied by TCRdb to the 5' RACE reads, yields one record per CDR3 protein. Among 1,500,000 or so distinct CDR3 sequences listed, around 59% were seen once. Total RNA, at least 6 micrograms per sample, came from PBMCs. Study results and limitations: There were more naive CD4+ cells and higher diversity in long-lived donors than in aged donors. While age rose, TCR beta diversity per million T cells dropped in a roughly linear way.

This chain connects TRBV5-6 to TRBJ1-4; possible D gene TRBD1, 5 bases. The sample was blood. This clonotype was obtained from a young man in good health. The CDR3 loop is CASSPVGGEKLFF. CDR3 DNA sequence: TGTGCCAGCAGCCCCGTCGGGGGTGAAAAACTGTTTTTT.